The clone carrying this TCR beta chain was counted at least ten times. Its antigen is unidentified. CDR1 SGHTA and CDR2 FQGTGA come from the germline V gene. The V end lost 5 bases, the J end lost 2 bases, and 10 bases lay between the germline ends. The CDR3 is 13 residues long. There were TCR beta CDR3 regions amplified from RNA transcripts. The primer set for the first-round RT-PCR of the TCR CDR3 was HTBI. TCRdb reprocessed the multiplex PCR reads with MiXCR, giving one entry per CDR3 protein. Here the sample spans roughly 560,000 distinct CDR3 sequences, roughly 14% being singletons. This record comes from a study of T cells in Graves' hyperthyroidism and ophthalmopathy. Lactation, pregnancy, other autoimmune disease or uncontrolled infection led to exclusion of patients. Each diagnosis drew on symptoms, thyroxine, TRAb, thyroid ultrasound and orbital computed tomography findings. Findings and limits, study-wide: Ophthalmopathy was model-predicted a median about six months pre-onset.

This clonotype was obtained from a middle-aged woman with Graves' ophthalmopathy. The sequencing input was blood. The J gene is TRBJ2-7, the V gene TRBV7-3, with D unresolved. CDR3 DNA sequence: TGTGCCAGCAGCCTTGGGGATGCCTACGAGCAGTACTTC. Protein: CASSLGDAYEQYF.